This T cell receptor beta chain was identified in a study of cytomegalovirus exposure and HLA in healthy donors. This CDR3 is 16 amino acids long. CDR1 is MGHRA, CDR2 YSYEKL, per germline. J gave up 6 bases and V 0 bases, and 10 bases lay outside the gene matches. PCR used 60 Vbeta primers and 13 Jbeta primers. Produced via immunoSEQ multiplex PCR; TCRdb's table is partial and in-frame only. The profile shows about 120,000 clones, around 73% of them singletons. This TCR was sampled from a woman aged 25 to 39 in good health and CMV-seropositive. The sequenced sample was PBMCs. This rearrangement joins TRBV4-1 to TRBJ1-1, with 7 nucleotides matching TRBD1. The CDR3 DNA sequence: TGCGCCAGCAGCCAAGAAGGGCAGGGGGTATTCGCTGAAGCTTTCTTT. Its protein product is CASSQEGQGVFAEAFF.